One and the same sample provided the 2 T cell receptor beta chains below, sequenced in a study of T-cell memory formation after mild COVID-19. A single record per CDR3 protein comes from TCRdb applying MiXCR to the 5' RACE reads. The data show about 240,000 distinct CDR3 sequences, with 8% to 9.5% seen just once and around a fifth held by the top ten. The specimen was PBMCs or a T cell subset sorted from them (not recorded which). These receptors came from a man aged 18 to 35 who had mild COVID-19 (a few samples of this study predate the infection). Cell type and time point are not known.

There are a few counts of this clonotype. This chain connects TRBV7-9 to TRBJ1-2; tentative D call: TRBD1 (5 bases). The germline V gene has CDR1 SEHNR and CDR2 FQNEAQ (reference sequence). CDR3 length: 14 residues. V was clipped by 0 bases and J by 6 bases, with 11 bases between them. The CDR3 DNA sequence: TGTGCCAGCAGCTTAGCAGGGGTTTCGGATGGCTACACCTTC. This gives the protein CASSLAGVSDGYTF.

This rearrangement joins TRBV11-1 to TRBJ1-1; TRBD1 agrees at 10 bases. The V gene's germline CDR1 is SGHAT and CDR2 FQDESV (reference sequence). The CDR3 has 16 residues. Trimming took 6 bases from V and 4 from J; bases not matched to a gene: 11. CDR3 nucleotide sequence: TGTGCCAGCAGAACTAGACAGGGGGCGGGAAGCACTGAAGCTTTCTTT. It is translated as CASRTRQGAGSTEAFF.